At least ten counts were recorded for the clone carrying this TCR beta chain. This entry comes from a study of Graves' ophthalmopathy and Graves' hyperthyroidism. Amplified material comprised TCR beta CDR3 regions derived from RNA transcripts. The workflow started with a first-round RT-PCR run with HTBI primers and then moved on to a second-round multiplex PCR. In TCRdb, the multiplex PCR reads were re-called with MiXCR into one record per CDR3 protein. The table shows 150,000 or so distinct CDR3 sequences, with approximately 38% occurring only once. Sequenced input: peripheral blood. This TCR came from a middle-aged woman with Graves' ophthalmopathy.

The CDR3 nucleotides read TGTGCCAGCAGAGGCACAGATACGCAGTATTTT. Its protein product is CASRGTDTQYF. V is TRBV6-2 or TRBV6-3 and J is TRBJ2-3; D remains ambiguous. CDR1 and CDR2 (germline): MNHEY, SVGEGT. The CDR3 has 11 residues. Trimming removed 6 bases from V and 1 base from J, with 2 bases in between.